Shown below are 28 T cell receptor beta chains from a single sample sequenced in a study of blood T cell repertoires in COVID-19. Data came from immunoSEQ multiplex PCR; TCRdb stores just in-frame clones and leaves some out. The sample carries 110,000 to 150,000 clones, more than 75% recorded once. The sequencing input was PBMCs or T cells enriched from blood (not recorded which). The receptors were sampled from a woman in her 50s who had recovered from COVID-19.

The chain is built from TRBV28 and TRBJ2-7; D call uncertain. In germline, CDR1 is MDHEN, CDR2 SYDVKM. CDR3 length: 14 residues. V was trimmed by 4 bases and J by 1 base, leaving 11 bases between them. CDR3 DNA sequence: TGTGCCAGCAGTTCAGGTGGCAGGTCCTACGAGCAGTACTTC. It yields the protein CASSSGGRSYEQYF.

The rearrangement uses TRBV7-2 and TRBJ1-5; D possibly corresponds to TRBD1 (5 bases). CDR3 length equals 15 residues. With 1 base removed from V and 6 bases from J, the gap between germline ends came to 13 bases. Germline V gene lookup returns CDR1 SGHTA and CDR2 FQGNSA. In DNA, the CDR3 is TGTGCCAGCAGCTTAGGAGTCAGGGAAGGTCAGCCCCAGCATTTT. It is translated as CASSLGVREGQPQHF.

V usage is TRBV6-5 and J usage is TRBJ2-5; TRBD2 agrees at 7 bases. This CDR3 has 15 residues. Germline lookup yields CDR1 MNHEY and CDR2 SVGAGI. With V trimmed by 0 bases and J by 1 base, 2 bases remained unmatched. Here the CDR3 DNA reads TGTGCCAGCAGTTACTCGGGGGGGTTCCAAGAGACCCAGTACTTC. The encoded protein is CASSYSGGFQETQYF.

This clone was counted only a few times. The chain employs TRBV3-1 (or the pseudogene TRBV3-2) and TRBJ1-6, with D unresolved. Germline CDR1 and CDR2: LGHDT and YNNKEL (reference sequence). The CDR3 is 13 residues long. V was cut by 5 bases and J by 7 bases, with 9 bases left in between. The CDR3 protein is CASSSLQNSPLHF. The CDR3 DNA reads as TGTGCCAGCAGCTCCCTACAGAATTCACCCCTCCACTTT.

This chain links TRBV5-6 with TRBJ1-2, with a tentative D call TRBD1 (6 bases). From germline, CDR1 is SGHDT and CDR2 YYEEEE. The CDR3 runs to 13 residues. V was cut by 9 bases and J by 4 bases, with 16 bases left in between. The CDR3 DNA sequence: TGTGCCACATACCTGATGGGGGCCTATGGCTACACCTTC. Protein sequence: CATYLMGAYGYTF.

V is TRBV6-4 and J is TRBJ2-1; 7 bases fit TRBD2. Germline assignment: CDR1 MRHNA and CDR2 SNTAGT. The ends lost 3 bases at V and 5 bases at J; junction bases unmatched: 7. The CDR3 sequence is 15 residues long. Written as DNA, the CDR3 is TGTGCCAGCAGTGAATCTGCGGGGGAGGACAATGAGCAGTTCTTC. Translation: CASSESAGEDNEQFF.

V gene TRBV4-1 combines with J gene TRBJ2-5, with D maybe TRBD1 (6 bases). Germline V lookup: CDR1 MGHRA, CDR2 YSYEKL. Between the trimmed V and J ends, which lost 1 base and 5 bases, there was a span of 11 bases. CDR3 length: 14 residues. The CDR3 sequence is CASSQADSRETQYF. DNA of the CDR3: TGCGCCAGCAGCCAAGCGGACAGTCGGGAGACCCAGTACTTC.

CDR3 coding DNA: TGTGCCAGCAGTTACAGGGGGCGTGAGGAGACCCAGTACTTC. This gives the protein CASSYRGREETQYF. The chain recombines TRBV6-5 with TRBJ2-5, with 7 positions matching TRBD1. The germline gives CDR1 MNHEY, CDR2 SVGAGI. Losses at the gene ends were 2 bases for V and 5 bases for J; bases not matched to a gene: 5. This CDR3 is built from 14 residues.

The CDR3 coding sequence is TGTGCCAGCAGTCGGGACAGTTACTCCTACGAGCAGTACGTC. This encodes CASSRDSYSYEQYV. J is TRBJ2-7 and V is TRBV6-5; TRBD1 matches 7 bases. This CDR3 is 14 amino acids long. Germline-derived CDR1 and CDR2 are MNHEY and SVGAGI. J was trimmed by 0 bases and V by 5 bases; bases with no gene match: 4.

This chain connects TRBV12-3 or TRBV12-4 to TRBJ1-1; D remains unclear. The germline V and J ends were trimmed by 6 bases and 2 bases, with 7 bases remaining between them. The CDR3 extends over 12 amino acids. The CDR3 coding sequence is TGTGCCAGCAGAACAAGTAACACTGAAGCTTTCTTT. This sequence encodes CASRTSNTEAFF.

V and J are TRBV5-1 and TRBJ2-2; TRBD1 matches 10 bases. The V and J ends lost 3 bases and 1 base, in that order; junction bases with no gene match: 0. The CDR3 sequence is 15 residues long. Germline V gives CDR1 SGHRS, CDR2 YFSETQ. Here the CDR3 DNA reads TGCGCCAGCAGCTGGGACAGGGGGAACACCGGGGAGCTGTTTTTT. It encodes CASSWDRGNTGELFF.

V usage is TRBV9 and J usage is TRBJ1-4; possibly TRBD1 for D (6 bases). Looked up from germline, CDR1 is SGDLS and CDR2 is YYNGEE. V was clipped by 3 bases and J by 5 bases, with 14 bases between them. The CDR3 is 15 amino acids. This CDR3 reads CASSEWGGLNEKLFF. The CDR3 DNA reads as TGTGCCAGCAGCGAATGGGGGGGCCTAAATGAAAAACTGTTTTTT.

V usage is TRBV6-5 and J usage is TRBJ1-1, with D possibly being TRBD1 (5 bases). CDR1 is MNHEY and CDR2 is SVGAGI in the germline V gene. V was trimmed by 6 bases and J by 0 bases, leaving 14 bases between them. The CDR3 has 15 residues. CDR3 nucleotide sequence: TGTGCCAGCAGATACCTCTCGGGGGTGAACACTGAAGCTTTCTTT. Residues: CASRYLSGVNTEAFF.

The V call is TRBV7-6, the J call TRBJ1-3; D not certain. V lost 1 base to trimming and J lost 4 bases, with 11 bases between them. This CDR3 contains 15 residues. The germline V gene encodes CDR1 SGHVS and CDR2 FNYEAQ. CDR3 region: CASSLGGGWGNTIYF. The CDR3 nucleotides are TGTGCCAGCAGCTTAGGTGGAGGGTGGGGAAACACCATATATTTT.

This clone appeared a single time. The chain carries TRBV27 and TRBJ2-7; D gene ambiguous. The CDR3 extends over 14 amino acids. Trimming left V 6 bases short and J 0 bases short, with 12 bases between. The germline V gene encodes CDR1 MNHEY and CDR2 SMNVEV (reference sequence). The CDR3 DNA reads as TGTGCCAGCAGCCTACTTCCTCACTCCTACGAGCAGTACTTC. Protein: CASSLLPHSYEQYF.

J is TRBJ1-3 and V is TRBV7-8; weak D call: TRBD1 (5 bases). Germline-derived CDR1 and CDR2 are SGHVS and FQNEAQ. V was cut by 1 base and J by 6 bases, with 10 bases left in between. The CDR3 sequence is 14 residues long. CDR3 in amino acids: CASSLGQGVNTIYF. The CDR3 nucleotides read TGTGCCAGCAGCTTAGGGCAGGGTGTAAACACCATATATTTT.

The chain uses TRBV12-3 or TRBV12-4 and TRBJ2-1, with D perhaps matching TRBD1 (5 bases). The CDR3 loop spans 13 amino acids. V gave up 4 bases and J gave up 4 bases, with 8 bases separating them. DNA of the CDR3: TGTGCCAGCAGTTCCAGGGTATACAATGAGCAGTTCTTC. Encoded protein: CASSSRVYNEQFF.

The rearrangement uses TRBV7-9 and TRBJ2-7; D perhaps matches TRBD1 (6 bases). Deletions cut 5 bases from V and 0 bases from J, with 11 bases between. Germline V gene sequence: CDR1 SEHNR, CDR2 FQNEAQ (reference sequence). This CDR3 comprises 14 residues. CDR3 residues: CASSTRQDSYEQYF. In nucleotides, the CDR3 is TGTGCCAGCAGCACGCGACAGGACTCCTACGAGCAGTACTTC.

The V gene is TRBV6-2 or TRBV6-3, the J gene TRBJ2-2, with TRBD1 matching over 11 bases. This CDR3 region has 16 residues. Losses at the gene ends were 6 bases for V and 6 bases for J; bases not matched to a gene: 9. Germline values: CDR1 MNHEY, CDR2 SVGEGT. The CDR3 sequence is CASSRGQGARAGELFF. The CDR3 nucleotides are TGTGCCAGCAGCCGAGGACAGGGGGCCAGAGCCGGGGAGCTGTTTTTT.

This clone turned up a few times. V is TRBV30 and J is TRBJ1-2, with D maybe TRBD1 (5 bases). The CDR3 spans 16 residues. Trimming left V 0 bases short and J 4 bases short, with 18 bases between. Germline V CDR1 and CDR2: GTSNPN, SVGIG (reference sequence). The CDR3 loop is CAWSVGVRGGAYGYTF. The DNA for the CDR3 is TGTGCCTGGAGTGTAGGGGTCCGGGGGGGTGCCTATGGCTACACCTTC.

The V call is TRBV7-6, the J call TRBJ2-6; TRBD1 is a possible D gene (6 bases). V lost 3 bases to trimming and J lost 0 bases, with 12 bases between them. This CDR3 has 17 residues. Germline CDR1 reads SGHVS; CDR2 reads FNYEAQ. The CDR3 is CASSLNRVYSGANVLTF. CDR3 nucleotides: TGTGCCAGCAGCTTGAACAGGGTATACTCTGGGGCCAACGTCCTGACTTTC.

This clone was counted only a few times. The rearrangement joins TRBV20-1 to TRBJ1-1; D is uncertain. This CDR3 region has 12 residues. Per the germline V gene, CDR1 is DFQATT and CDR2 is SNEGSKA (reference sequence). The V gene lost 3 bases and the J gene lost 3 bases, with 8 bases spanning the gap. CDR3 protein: CSASEDYTEAFF. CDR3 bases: TGCAGTGCTAGTGAAGACTACACTGAAGCTTTCTTT.

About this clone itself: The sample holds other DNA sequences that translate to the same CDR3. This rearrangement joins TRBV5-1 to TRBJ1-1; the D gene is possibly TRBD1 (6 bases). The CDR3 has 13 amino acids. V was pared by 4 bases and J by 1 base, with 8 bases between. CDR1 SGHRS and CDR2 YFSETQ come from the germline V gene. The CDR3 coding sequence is TGCGCCAGCAGCCTGGACAGGAACACTGAAGCTTTCTTT. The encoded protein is CASSLDRNTEAFF.

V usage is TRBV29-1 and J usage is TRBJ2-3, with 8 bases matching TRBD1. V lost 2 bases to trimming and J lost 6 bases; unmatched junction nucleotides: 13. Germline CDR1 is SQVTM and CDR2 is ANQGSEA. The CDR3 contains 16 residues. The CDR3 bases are TGCAGCGTTGAATCCGGACAGGGAGAGAGGTATGATACGCAGTATTTT. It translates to CSVESGQGERYDTQYF.

CDR3 DNA sequence: TGTGCCAGCACGGGGAATGAAAACATTCAGTACTTC. Translated: CASTGNENIQYF. The genes are TRBV21-1 and TRBJ2-4; the table names TRBD2, a call not compared with the DNA. TRBV21-1 is noted as a pseudogene. The CDR3 consists of 12 residues.

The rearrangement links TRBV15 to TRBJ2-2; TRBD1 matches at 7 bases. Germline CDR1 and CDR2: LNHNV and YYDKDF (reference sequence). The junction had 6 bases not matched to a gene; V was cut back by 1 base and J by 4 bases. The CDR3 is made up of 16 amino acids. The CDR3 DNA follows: TGTGCCACCAGCAGAGGGGACAGTAAAGGCACCGGGGAGCTGTTTTTT. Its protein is CATSRGDSKGTGELFF.

The DNA of the CDR3 is TGTGCCATCAGTGACCACCTACAGGGGGTGGAAGAGACCCAGTACTTC. Its translation is CAISDHLQGVEETQYF. V is TRBV10-3 and J is TRBJ2-5; 8 bases match TRBD1. The CDR3 length is 16 residues. Germline V gives CDR1 ENHRY, CDR2 SYGVKD. V was clipped by 3 bases and J by 3 bases; unmatched bases: 9.

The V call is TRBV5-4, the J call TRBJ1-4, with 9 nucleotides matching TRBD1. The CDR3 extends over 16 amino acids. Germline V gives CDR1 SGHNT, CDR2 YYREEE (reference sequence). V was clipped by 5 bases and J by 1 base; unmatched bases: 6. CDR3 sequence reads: CASRSDRGGTNEKLFF. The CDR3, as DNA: TGTGCCAGCAGATCAGACAGGGGGGGAACTAATGAAAAACTGTTTTTT.